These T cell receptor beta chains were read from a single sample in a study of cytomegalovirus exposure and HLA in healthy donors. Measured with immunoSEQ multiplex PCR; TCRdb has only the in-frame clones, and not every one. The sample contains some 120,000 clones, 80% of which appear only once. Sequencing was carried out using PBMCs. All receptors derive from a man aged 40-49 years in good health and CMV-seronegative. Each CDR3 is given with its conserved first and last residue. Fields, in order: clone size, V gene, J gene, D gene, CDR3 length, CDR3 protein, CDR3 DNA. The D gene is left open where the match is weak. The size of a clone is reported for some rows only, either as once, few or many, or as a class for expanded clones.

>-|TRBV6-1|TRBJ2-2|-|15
CASSRQLMITGELFF
TGTGCCAGCAGTCGACAGTTGATGATCACCGGGGAGCTGTTTTTT
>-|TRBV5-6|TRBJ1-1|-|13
CASSMERLAEAFF
TGTGCCAGCAGCATGGAACGGTTGGCTGAAGCTTTCTTT
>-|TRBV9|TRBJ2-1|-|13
CASSVASKDEQFF
TGTGCCAGCAGCGTGGCTAGCAAAGATGAGCAGTTCTTC
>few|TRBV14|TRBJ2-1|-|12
CASSQGGVEQFF
TGTGCCAGCAGCCAAGGGGGGGTTGAGCAGTTCTTC
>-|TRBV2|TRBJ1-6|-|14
CASSGSAYNSPLHF
TGTGCCAGCAGTGGCAGCGCCTATAATTCACCCCTCCACTTT
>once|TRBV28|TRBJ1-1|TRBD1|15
CASSLGQGVHTEAFF
TGTGCCAGCAGCCTGGGACAGGGGGTTCACACTGAAGCTTTCTTT
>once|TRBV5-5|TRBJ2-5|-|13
CASSSGAPETQYF
TGTGCCAGCAGCTCGGGAGCGCCAGAGACCCAGTACTTC
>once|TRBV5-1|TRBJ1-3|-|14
CASSLDSSGNTIYF
TGCGCCAGCAGCTTGGACAGCTCTGGAAACACCATATATTTT
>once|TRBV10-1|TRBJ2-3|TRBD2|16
CASSDSASGTSDTQYF
TGCGCCAGCAGTGACTCAGCTAGCGGGACTAGTGATACGCAGTATTTT
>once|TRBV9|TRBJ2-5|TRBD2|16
CASSPPQRGGQETQYF
TGTGCCAGCAGCCCCCCCCAGCGGGGGGGCCAAGAGACCCAGTACTTC
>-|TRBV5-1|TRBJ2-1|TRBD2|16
CASSPRTSGVYNEQFF
TGCGCCAGCAGCCCGAGGACTAGCGGGGTCTACAATGAGCAGTTCTTC
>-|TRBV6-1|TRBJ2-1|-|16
CASSDGGASSYNEQFF
TGTGCCAGCAGTGATGGCGGAGCCAGCTCCTACAATGAGCAGTTCTTC
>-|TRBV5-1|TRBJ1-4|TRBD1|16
CASSRGQGSTNEKLFF
TGCGCCAGCAGTCGGGGACAGGGGTCAACTAATGAAAAACTGTTTTTT
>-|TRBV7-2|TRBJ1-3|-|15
CASSLGGSSGNTIYF
TGTGCCAGCAGCTTAGGTGGCAGCTCTGGAAACACCATATATTTT